This TCR beta chain was retrieved from a study of T cell changes during pregnancy in multiple sclerosis. CDR1 and CDR2 from the germline V gene are SNHLY and FYNNEI. This CDR3 is built from 15 residues. V was clipped by 0 bases and J by 4 bases, with 10 bases between them. The table came from immunoSEQ multiplex PCR; TCRdb's copy has only in-frame clones and leaves some out. The sample lists 55,000 to 75,000 clones, around 90% seen once, with more than 1.4% in the top ten. The TCR originated in a female donor with multiple sclerosis, enrolled in a pregnancy study. V is TRBV2 and J is TRBJ2-1; D possibly corresponds to TRBD1 (6 bases). This specimen consisted of peripheral blood, obtained after pregnancy. The CDR3 bases are TGTGCCAGCAGTGAAGCGGGGGCAGGGTACAATGAGCAGTTCTTC. Translated, it gives CASSEAGAGYNEQFF.